This T cell receptor (beta chain) came from a study of T cell responses to AZD1222 COVID-19 vaccine. In its sample, this clone was seen a few times. The target antigen is unknown. The germline gives CDR1 SGHVS, CDR2 FQNEAQ. Trimming cost V 8 bases and J 7 bases, with 11 bases left between them. The CDR3 sequence is 11 residues long. Broader study findings: Of spike-specific TCRs, nearly half reportedly target regions left unmutated in variants. Spike-specific TCR breadth and depth were elevated following two AZD1222 doses.

The assay was immunoSEQ multiplex PCR, and TCRdb's table has in-frame clones only and misses some. The top ten hold 15% to 20% of the sample, which has 66,000 or so clones, roughly 87% seen once. The chain employs TRBV7-8 and TRBJ2-5; D is ambiguous. Sequenced here: peripheral blood, sampled on day 0 of AZD1222 vaccination. The TCR originated in an adult in good health. This CDR3 reads CASYTTGTQYF. The CDR3 DNA reads as TGTGCCAGCTACACCACTGGGACCCAGTACTTC.